This TCR beta chain emerged from a study of blood T cell repertoires in COVID-19. Recovered status applied to Cohort 3 donors who had two consecutive negative PCRs. It also applied to those with clearance or with symptom resolution. The protocol was immunoSEQ multiplex PCR, while the TCRdb copy is restricted to in-frame clones and leaves out a portion. The sample carries 320,000 or so clones, around 90% recorded once. What was sequenced was PBMCs or T cells enriched from blood (not recorded which). This clonotype originated in a man between 60 and 75 years old who had recovered from COVID-19.

The CDR3 protein is CSVGAAIYNEQFF. In DNA, the CDR3 is TGCAGCGTTGGGGCTGCGATCTACAATGAGCAGTTCTTC. This chain uses TRBV29-1 with TRBJ2-1; D remains ambiguous. V lost 4 bases, J lost 3 bases, and 10 bases lay in between. The CDR3 extends over 13 amino acids. The germline gives CDR1 SQVTM, CDR2 ANQGSEA.